The 29 T cell receptor beta chains in this list originate from one sample, sequenced in a study of T-cell memory formation after mild COVID-19. TCRdb re-analysed the 5' RACE reads in MiXCR, keeping a single row per CDR3 protein. This sample has fewer than 650,000 distinct CDR3 sequences, with about a fifth found just once. The source material was PBMCs or a T cell subset sorted from them (not recorded which). Receptors were obtained from an adult woman who had mild COVID-19 (a few samples of this study predate the infection). Cell type and time point are not known.

There are a few counts of this clonotype. This chain uses TRBV9 with TRBJ2-5; the D gene is possibly TRBD2 (6 bases). The CDR3 consists of 14 residues. Germline CDR1 SGDLS, CDR2 YYNGEE. V dropped 2 bases and J dropped 5 bases, with 13 bases sitting between them. The CDR3 loop reads CASSVWDSVETQYF. The CDR3 nucleotides are TGTGCCAGCAGCGTCTGGGACTCTGTGGAGACCCAGTACTTC.

This clonotype was observed a few times. The rearrangement uses TRBV6-6 and TRBJ2-1, with 8 bases that match TRBD2. The CDR3 runs to 17 residues. CDR1 is MNHNY, CDR2 SVGAGI, per germline (reference sequence). J was trimmed by 6 bases and V by 5 bases; bases with no gene match: 15. In DNA, the CDR3 is TGTGCCAGCAGTCCAGGGACTCCGGGACTAGGAGGCAATGAGCAGTTCTTC. This gives the protein CASSPGTPGLGGNEQFF.

The chain joins TRBV9 to TRBJ2-5, with D perhaps matching TRBD2 (7 bases). Germline V gene lookup returns CDR1 SGDLS and CDR2 YYNGEE. The V end lost 0 bases, the J end lost 5 bases, and 14 bases lay between the germline ends. This CDR3 is built from 15 residues. CDR3 sequence reads: CASSVVGGAGETQYF. In DNA, the CDR3 is TGTGCCAGCAGCGTAGTAGGGGGGGCTGGGGAGACCCAGTACTTC.

This chain links TRBV3-1 with TRBJ2-1; 8 nucleotides agree with TRBD1. The CDR3 has 15 amino acids. Germline trimming cut 4 bases from V and 5 bases from J; bases unmatched to any gene: 7. Germline CDR1 reads LGHDT; CDR2 reads YNNKEL (reference sequence). The CDR3: CASSPGQGWDNEQFF. The CDR3 DNA reads TGTGCCAGCAGCCCTGGACAGGGATGGGACAATGAGCAGTTCTTC.

The V call is TRBV20-1, the J call TRBJ2-1; the match to TRBD2 covers 9 bases. The germline CDR1 and CDR2 sequences are DFQATT and SNEGSKA (reference sequence). CDR3 length: 16 amino acids. V shed 0 bases, J shed 8 bases, and the junction held 11 bases outside the gene matches. Written as DNA, the CDR3 is TGCAGTGCTAGAGATTGGGGGGGGATAGCGGGAGATGAGCAGTTCTTC. It specifies CSARDWGGIAGDEQFF.

This clonotype was seen a handful of times. The chain joins TRBV7-9 to TRBJ1-4; D is undetermined. The CDR3 spans 17 residues. V lost 11 bases and J 2 bases, leaving 24 bases between the germline ends. Germline loops: CDR1 SEHNR, CDR2 FQNEAQ (reference sequence). DNA for the CDR3: TGTGCCGTCCGCGGCGGGATTGGAATGGTGACTAATGAAAAACTGTTTTTT. Translated: CAVRGGIGMVTNEKLFF.

This clonotype was seen a handful of times. The gene calls are TRBV24-1 and TRBJ1-5, with 8 bases lining up with TRBD1. Per germline, CDR1 KGHDR and CDR2 SFDVKD. The CDR3 has 14 residues. Trimming at V came to 9 bases and at J to 4 bases, leaving 7 bases not matched to a gene. CDR3 sequence (DNA): TGTGCCACCGGGTCTGGACAGGGAAATCAGCCCCAGCATTTT. This gives the protein CATGSGQGNQPQHF.

This clonotype was seen ten or more times. The rearrangement joins TRBV7-2 to TRBJ2-7, with unresolved D. Germline values: CDR1 SGHTA, CDR2 FQGNSA. The CDR3 extends over 15 amino acids. The V gene lost 2 bases and the J gene lost 0 bases, with 11 bases spanning the gap. The DNA of the CDR3 is TGTGCCAGCAGCTTAAGTGATAGCCTCTCCTACGAGCAGTACTTC. Translating it yields CASSLSDSLSYEQYF. The full variable domain, with the rest looked up from reference TRBV7-2 and TRBJ2-7, is GAGVSQSPSNKVTEKGKDVELRCDPISGHTALYWYRQSLGQGLEFLIYFQGNSAPDKSGLPSDRFSAERTGGSVSTLTIQRTQQEDSAVYLCASSLSDSLSYEQYFGPGTRLTVT.

This rearrangement joins TRBV7-2 to TRBJ1-6; no clear D. V dropped 5 bases and J dropped 10 bases, with 12 bases sitting between them. Looked up from germline, CDR1 is SGHTA and CDR2 is FQGNSA. The CDR3 is 13 residues long. Written as DNA, the CDR3 is TGTGCCAGCAGCCCGGACTGGGGATCACCCCTCCACTTT. This encodes CASSPDWGSPLHF.

The V call is TRBV30, the J call TRBJ2-2, with 11 bases matching TRBD2. V shed 5 bases and J 1 base; nucleotides not matched to a gene: 0. The CDR3 has 14 amino acids. Per the germline V gene, CDR1 is GTSNPN and CDR2 is SVGIG (reference sequence). The CDR3 here is CAWGTSGNTGELFF. The CDR3 DNA reads TGTGCCTGGGGGACTAGCGGGAACACCGGGGAGCTGTTTTTT.

The chain links TRBV27 to TRBJ2-7, with TRBD2 matching over 8 bases. V lost 6 bases and J lost 4; bases outside the gene matches: 11. CDR3 length: 15 amino acids. Per the germline V gene, CDR1 is MNHEY and CDR2 is SMNVEV (reference sequence). The CDR3 spells CASSAGRGAVYEQYF. The CDR3 coding sequence is TGTGCCAGCAGCGCCGGGAGGGGTGCAGTATACGAGCAGTACTTC.

This chain links TRBV5-4 with TRBJ2-7; 7 bases line up with TRBD1. The CDR3 runs 14 residues. V shed 4 bases, J shed 2 bases, and the junction held 6 bases outside the gene matches. Germline assignment: CDR1 SGHNT and CDR2 YYREEE (reference sequence). The CDR3 spells CASSNRQGTYEQYF. In DNA form, the CDR3 reads TGTGCCAGCAGCAACCGACAGGGTACCTACGAGCAGTACTTC.

J is TRBJ1-6 and V is TRBV20-1; no reliable D call. V dropped 2 bases and J dropped 1 base, with 9 bases sitting between them. In germline, CDR1 is DFQATT, CDR2 SNEGSKA (reference sequence). The CDR3 runs to 15 residues. CDR3 DNA sequence: TGCAGTGCTAGAAGGGTTGGTTCCTATAATTCACCCCTCCACTTT. Its protein is CSARRVGSYNSPLHF.

This clonotype occurred a few times. The chain uses TRBV29-1 and TRBJ2-3, with 7 bases that match TRBD1. The CDR3 consists of 13 residues. CDR1 and CDR2 (germline): SQVTM, ANQGSEA. Trimming took 3 bases from V and 5 from J; bases not matched to a gene: 5. The CDR3 here is CSVEKQGVDTQYF. CDR3 in DNA: TGCAGCGTTGAGAAGCAGGGGGTAGATACGCAGTATTTT.

The V and J genes are TRBV12-3 or TRBV12-4 and TRBJ2-7; the match to TRBD2 covers 8 bases. The CDR3 loop spans 15 amino acids. V lost 1 base, J lost 2 bases, and 4 bases stayed unmatched. The CDR3 DNA reads as TGTGCCAGCAGTTTAGTAGCGGGATCAACCTACGAGCAGTACTTC. Encoded protein: CASSLVAGSTYEQYF.

V usage is TRBV5-4 and J usage is TRBJ2-1; 9 bases agree with TRBD2. V was pared by 0 bases and J by 4 bases, with 8 bases of the junction left unmatched. CDR1 SGHNT and CDR2 YYREEE come from the germline V gene (reference sequence). The CDR3 length is 17 residues. The CDR3, as DNA: TGTGCCAGCAGCTTGGGGCCCGGGCTAGCGGGGTACAATGAGCAGTTCTTC. Translating it yields CASSLGPGLAGYNEQFF.

The chain recombines TRBV27 with TRBJ2-7, with D perhaps assigned TRBD1 or TRBD2 (5 bases each). Germline V gene sequence: CDR1 MNHEY, CDR2 SMNVEV (reference sequence). V was pared by 0 bases and J by 5 bases, with 5 bases between. The length of the CDR3 is 12 residues. CDR3: CASSLSGHEQYF. DNA of the CDR3: TGTGCCAGCAGTTTATCGGGACACGAGCAGTACTTC.

This clonotype was found a few times. The chain is built from TRBV20-1 and TRBJ1-1; D remains unclear. V gave up 6 bases and J gave up 1 base, with 6 bases separating them. Germline loops: CDR1 DFQATT, CDR2 SNEGSKA (reference sequence). CDR3 length: 11 residues. DNA for the CDR3: TGCAGTGCCTCAGCGAACACTGAAGCTTTCTTT. Its translation: CSASANTEAFF.

The chain has TRBV24-1 and TRBJ1-1; D unclear. Trimming shortened V by 9 bases and J by 1 base, and 11 bases separated the two germline ends. The CDR3 contains 13 residues. Germline assignment: CDR1 KGHDR and CDR2 SFDVKD. CDR3 loop: CATAEGTNTEAFF. The CDR3 nucleotides are TGTGCCACCGCTGAGGGCACGAACACTGAAGCTTTCTTT.

The V call is TRBV7-2, the J call TRBJ2-2, with 13 bases that match TRBD2. The CDR3 extends over 17 amino acids. Trimming took 5 bases from V and 4 from J; bases not matched to a gene: 7. Germline V gene sequence: CDR1 SGHTA, CDR2 FQGNSA. The CDR3 sequence: CASSPRLAGGITGELFF. The CDR3 DNA is TGTGCCAGCAGCCCAAGACTAGCGGGAGGTATCACCGGGGAGCTGTTTTTT.

This clonotype occurred a few times. The rearrangement joins TRBV7-9 to TRBJ1-1; D is undetermined. Germline V gene data show CDR1 as SEHNR and CDR2 as FQNEAQ (reference sequence). The V and J ends lost 5 bases and 1 base respectively, with 8 bases between them. This CDR3 contains 13 residues. CDR3 sequence: CASSQPGNTEAFF. In nucleotides, the CDR3 is TGTGCCAGCAGCCAACCAGGGAACACTGAAGCTTTCTTT.

This clonotype was recorded a few times. This chain connects TRBV11-2 to TRBJ2-1; tentatively, D is TRBD2 (6 bases). Germline CDR1 is SGHAT and CDR2 is FQNNGV. V lost 0 bases and J lost 3, with 12 bases in between. This CDR3 is built from 16 residues. Here the CDR3 DNA reads TGTGCCAGCAGCTTAGATTCGTTCGGGGGCTACAATGAGCAGTTCTTC. This gives the protein CASSLDSFGGYNEQFF. The entire variable domain, with the rest obtained from reference TRBV11-2 and TRBJ2-1, is as follows: EAGVAQSPRYKIIEKRQSVAFWCNPISGHATLYWYQQILGQGPKLLIQFQNNGVVDDSQLPKDRFSAERLKGVDSTLKIQPAKLEDSAVYLCASSLDSFGGYNEQFFGPGTRLTVL.

The gene calls are TRBV27 and TRBJ2-5; D possibly corresponds to TRBD1 (6 bases). V was cut by 4 bases and J by 5 bases, with 17 bases left in between. Germline loops: CDR1 MNHEY, CDR2 SMNVEV (reference sequence). The CDR3 sequence is 15 residues long. CDR3 sequence: CASSSSPRGRETQYF. The CDR3 DNA is TGTGCCAGCAGTTCATCACCCAGGGGAAGGGAGACCCAGTACTTC.

The rearrangement links TRBV5-8 to TRBJ2-3; 9 bases line up with TRBD2. The V and J ends lost 5 bases and 0 bases, in that order; junction bases with no gene match: 13. Germline values: CDR1 SGHTS, CDR2 YDEGEE. This CDR3 spans 18 amino acids. As DNA, the CDR3 is TGTGCCAGCAGGAGGACTAGCGTCCACACCTCTAGCACAGATACGCAGTATTTT. Encoded protein: CASRRTSVHTSSTDTQYF.

The chain joins TRBV19 to TRBJ1-1; possible D gene TRBD1, 5 bases. The CDR3 spans 11 residues. The V gene lost 6 bases and the J gene lost 8 bases, with 10 bases spanning the gap. CDR1 and CDR2 (germline): LNHDA, SQIVND (reference sequence). The CDR3 DNA reads as TGTGCCAGTAGGAATCGGGACGAAGCTTTCTTT. Translation: CASRNRDEAFF.

The V gene is TRBV4-2, the J gene TRBJ2-7, with a possible D match to TRBD1 (5 bases). Germline CDR1 reads LGHNA; CDR2 reads YNFKEQ. This CDR3 region has 14 residues. V lost 0 bases and J lost 3, with 9 bases in between. The CDR3 loop reads CASSQEKQVYEQYF. In DNA, the CDR3 is TGTGCCAGCAGCCAAGAAAAACAGGTCTACGAGCAGTACTTC.

Only a few counts were recorded for this clonotype. J is TRBJ1-4 and V is TRBV30; 7 bases agree with TRBD1. Germline values: CDR1 GTSNPN, CDR2 SVGIG (reference sequence). CDR3 length equals 13 residues. Unmatched junction bases numbered 4, after V lost 4 bases and J lost 5 bases. The CDR3 loop is CAWTIGGNEKLFF. CDR3 DNA: TGTGCCTGGACCATAGGGGGCAATGAAAAACTGTTTTTT. Supplemented by reference TRBV30 and TRBJ1-4, the full variable domain reads SQTIHQWPATLVQPVGSPLSLECTVEGTSNPNLYWYRQAAGRGLQLLFYSVGIGQISSEVPQNLSASRPQDRQFILSSKKLLLSDSGFYLCAWTIGGNEKLFFGSGTQLSVL.

This clonotype showed up just a few times. The rearrangement joins TRBV7-2 to TRBJ2-4; 16 bases fit TRBD2. CDR3 length equals 20 residues. Trimming took 5 bases from V and 3 from J; bases not matched to a gene: 13. Germline V gene sequence: CDR1 SGHTA, CDR2 FQGNSA. CDR3 protein: CASSTRGLAGGLISKNIQYF. The CDR3 region has the DNA TGTGCCAGCAGCACGAGGGGACTAGCGGGAGGGCTTATTAGCAAAAACATTCAGTACTTC.

This clonotype was counted between two and nine times. The rearrangement joins TRBV4-2 to TRBJ2-5, with TRBD2 as a possible D gene (6 bases). From germline, CDR1 is LGHNA and CDR2 YNFKEQ. The V and J ends lost 1 base and 3 bases respectively, with 18 bases between them. The CDR3 runs 17 residues. CDR3 region: CASSQASSSSGEETQYF. The CDR3 nucleotides read TGTGCCAGCAGCCAAGCATCGTCGTCTTCGGGGGAAGAGACCCAGTACTTC.